The rows below give T cell receptor beta chains drawn from one sample of a study of blood T cell repertoires in COVID-19. Using immunoSEQ multiplex PCR, the repertoire was profiled, and TCRdb retains in-frame clones only, with some absent. The top ten hold approximately 8% of the sample, which has 490,000 or so clones, approximately 91% seen once. The sequencing input was PBMCs or T cells enriched from blood (not recorded which). All receptors come from a woman in her sixties or seventies who had recovered from COVID-19. Both conserved end residues are part of each CDR3. The D gene is left open where the match is weak. The size of a clone is reported for some rows only, either as once, few or many, or as a class for expanded clones.

v_call,d_call,clone_size,j_call,cdr3_aa,cdr3_nt
TRBV9,TRBD1,NA,TRBJ1-3,CASSVGSGGGGNTIYF,TGTGCCAGCAGCGTAGGATCAGGGGGCGGTGGAAACACCATATATTTT
TRBV21-1,NA,NA,TRBJ1-2,CAGILTECYGYTF,TGTGCCGGTATATTGACAGAATGCTATGGCTACACCTTC
TRBV12-3/TRBV12-4,NA,NA,TRBJ2-5,CASSYREGETQYF,TGTGCCAGCAGTTACAGGGAAGGGGAGACCCAGTACTTC
TRBV12-5,TRBD1,NA,TRBJ2-4,CASGLFHRTGGWMDIQYF,TGTGCTAGTGGTTTGTTCCATAGGACAGGGGGCTGGATGGACATTCAGTACTTC
TRBV7-9,TRBD1,NA,TRBJ2-3,CASKQGTDTQYF,TGTGCCAGCAAACAGGGGACAGATACGCAGTATTTT
TRBV6-5,NA,NA,TRBJ1-5,CASSYSGRDKNQPQHF,TGTGCCAGCAGTTACTCGGGCAGGGACAAGAATCAGCCCCAGCATTTT
TRBV5-5,TRBD1,NA,TRBJ1-4,CASSFGQEWVPNEKLFF,TGTGCCAGCAGCTTTGGACAGGAATGGGTTCCTAATGAAAAACTGTTTTTT
TRBV30,TRBD1,NA,TRBJ1-5,CAWRGDRESLQPQHF,TGTGCCTGGAGGGGCGACAGGGAGAGCTTGCAGCCCCAGCATTTT
TRBV12-3/TRBV12-4,TRBD1,once,TRBJ2-5,CASRRTGQETQYF,TGTGCCAGCAGACGGACAGGTCAAGAGACCCAGTACTTC
TRBV6-5,TRBD1,NA,TRBJ1-2,CASSYYSGQAYGYTF,TGTGCCAGCAGTTACTATTCAGGACAGGCCTATGGCTACACCTTC
TRBV5-1,NA,NA,TRBJ2-6,CASSLMRVSGANVLTF,TGCGCCAGCAGCTTGATGAGGGTATCCGGGGCCAACGTCCTGACTTTC
TRBV5-6,TRBD1,NA,TRBJ2-3,CASSLLAGQSQGTQYF,TGTGCCAGCAGCTTATTGGCAGGACAATCACAGGGGACGCAGTATTTT
TRBV5-1,NA,NA,TRBJ2-4,CASSLVPGMVAKNIQYF,TGCGCCAGCAGCTTGGTGCCGGGTATGGTAGCCAAAAACATTCAGTACTTC
TRBV6-4,TRBD1,NA,TRBJ2-2,CASKEQGAINTGELFF,TGTGCCAGCAAAGAACAGGGGGCGATTAACACCGGGGAGCTGTTTTTT
TRBV5-4,NA,NA,TRBJ1-2,CASSLTQENYGYTF,TGTGCCAGCAGCTTGACCCAGGAAAACTATGGCTACACCTTC
TRBV21-1,NA,NA,TRBJ2-4,CASSKVGEGLKLAKNIQYF,TGTGCCAGCAGCAAAGTCGGCGAGGGCCTGAAACTAGCCAAAAACATTCAGTACTTC
TRBV29-1,TRBD1,NA,TRBJ1-2,CSVGTGPQDGYTF,TGCAGCGTTGGGACAGGCCCCCAGGATGGCTACACCTTC
TRBV27,TRBD1,NA,TRBJ2-3,CASSFQQGLLKFSTDTQYF,TGTGCCAGCAGTTTCCAACAGGGGCTCCTGAAATTTAGCACAGATACGCAGTATTTT
TRBV7-9,TRBD1,many,TRBJ1-1,CASSHRTGGTNTEAFF,TGTGCCAGCAGCCACAGGACAGGGGGGACTAACACTGAAGCTTTCTTT
TRBV4-1,NA,NA,TRBJ2-7,CASSQDGYRFGEQYF,TGCGCCAGCAGCCAAGACGGTTACCGTTTTGGCGAGCAGTACTTC
TRBV7-2,NA,NA,TRBJ2-6,CASSPPSSGANVLTF,TGTGCCAGCAGCCCCCCCAGCTCTGGGGCCAACGTCCTGACTTTC
TRBV5-1,NA,NA,TRBJ2-1,CASRAVGLPAYNEQFF,TGCGCCAGCAGGGCTGTGGGACTCCCTGCCTACAATGAGCAGTTCTTC
TRBV14,NA,NA,TRBJ1-4,CASSQASGRANEKLFF,TGTGCCAGCAGCCAAGCTTCGGGTCGGGCTAATGAAAAACTGTTTTTT
TRBV2,TRBD1,NA,TRBJ1-2,CASSDGDSYYGYTF,TGTGCCAGCAGTGATGGGGACAGCTACTATGGCTACACCTTC
TRBV19,NA,once,TRBJ1-1,CATKGGGREAFF,TGTGCCACCAAGGGGGGAGGGCGAGAAGCTTTCTTT
TRBV21-1,NA,NA,TRBJ2-1,CASSLWGGGSYNEQFF,NA
TRBV12-3/TRBV12-4,NA,NA,TRBJ1-2,CASSSQGGGYTF,TGTGCCAGCAGTAGTCAGGGCGGTGGCTACACCTTC
TRBV6-5,TRBD1,once,TRBJ1-4,CASTLTGLSEKLFF,TGTGCCAGCACCCTGACAGGGTTAAGTGAAAAACTGTTTTTT
TRBV7-2,TRBD2,NA,TRBJ2-7,CASSLGGLAGYYEQYF,TGTGCCAGCAGCTTAGGTGGACTAGCGGGGTACTACGAGCAGTACTTC
TRBV9,NA,NA,TRBJ1-5,CASSVSLNQPQHF,TGTGCCAGCAGCGTTAGCCTCAATCAGCCCCAGCATTTT
TRBV3-1/TRBV3-2,TRBD2,NA,TRBJ2-7,CASSRGTRVYEQYF,TGTGCCAGCAGCCGTGGGACTAGGGTCTACGAGCAGTACTTC
TRBV7-2,NA,NA,TRBJ1-2,CASSPFPGFYGYTF,TGTGCCAGCAGTCCATTCCCAGGGTTCTATGGCTACACCTTC
TRBV2,TRBD1,NA,TRBJ1-5,CASSRTGGYSNQPQHF,TGTGCCAGCAGCCGGACAGGGGGCTATAGCAATCAGCCCCAGCATTTT
TRBV18,TRBD1,NA,TRBJ1-6,CASSTGDSPLHF,TGTGCCAGCTCGACAGGGGATTCACCCCTCCACTTT
TRBV7-9,NA,NA,TRBJ2-1,CASSSNNEQFF,TGTGCCAGCAGCTCTAACAATGAGCAGTTCTTC
TRBV23-1,NA,NA,TRBJ1-4,CATTKEELGKLFF,TGCGCCACCACAAAGGAGGAACTTGGTAAACTGTTTTTT
TRBV7-2,TRBD1,NA,TRBJ2-1,CASSLGQATYNEQFF,TGTGCCAGCAGCCTAGGACAGGCGACGTACAATGAGCAGTTCTTC
TRBV7-2,TRBD1,NA,TRBJ1-1,CASSLRTGPEAFF,TGTGCCAGCAGCCTACGGACAGGGCCTGAAGCTTTCTTT
TRBV2,TRBD2,NA,TRBJ2-2,CATAQTSVDTGELFF,TGTGCCACCGCCCAGACTAGCGTTGACACCGGGGAGCTGTTTTTT
TRBV19,NA,NA,TRBJ1-1,CASSTTEQWTEAFF,TGTGCCAGTAGTACGACCGAACAGTGGACTGAAGCTTTCTTT
TRBV7-2,NA,NA,TRBJ1-2,CASSLQTSYGYTF,TGTGCCAGCAGCTTACAGACAAGCTATGGCTACACCTTC
TRBV6-5,TRBD1,NA,TRBJ2-1,CASSYGDRDNEQFF,TGTGCCAGCAGTTACGGGGACAGGGACAATGAGCAGTTCTTC
TRBV9,TRBD2,NA,TRBJ2-1,CASSVGTSDYNEQFF,TGTGCCAGCAGCGTCGGGACTAGCGATTACAATGAGCAGTTCTTC
TRBV7-2,TRBD1,NA,TRBJ2-1,CASSLWDRVNEQFF,TGTGCCAGCAGCTTATGGGACAGGGTCAATGAGCAGTTCTTC
TRBV27,NA,NA,TRBJ2-1,CASSLAGSYNEQFF,TGTGCCAGCAGTTTAGCAGGATCCTACAATGAGCAGTTCTTC
TRBV7-8,NA,NA,TRBJ1-1,CASSRQGTEAFF,TGTGCCAGCAGCCGCCAGGGCACTGAAGCTTTCTTT
TRBV19,TRBD2,few,TRBJ2-2,CASSRGLAGPNTGELFF,TGTGCCAGTAGTAGGGGACTAGCGGGGCCCAACACCGGGGAGCTGTTTTTT
TRBV2,TRBD2,NA,TRBJ2-7,CASRLAGPEQYF,TGTGCCAGCAGGCTAGCGGGGCCAGAGCAGTACTTC
TRBV28,NA,NA,TRBJ1-6,CASSLTQANSPLHF,TGTGCCAGCAGTTTAACCCAGGCTAATTCACCCCTCCACTTT
TRBV6-1,NA,NA,TRBJ2-3,CASSEGSRFIGDTQYF,TGTGCCAGCAGTGAGGGCAGCAGGTTTATAGGTGATACGCAGTATTTT
TRBV6-6,NA,NA,TRBJ1-1,CASSYTWLSNTEAFF,TGTGCCAGCAGTTACACGTGGCTGTCAAACACTGAAGCTTTCTTT
TRBV24-1,NA,NA,TRBJ2-1,CATREGRDRNNEQFF,TGTGCCACCAGGGAGGGTCGGGACAGAAACAATGAGCAGTTCTTC
TRBV27,NA,few,TRBJ1-5,CASSLTGGRIDNQPQHF,TGTGCCAGCAGTCTAACCGGGGGGAGGATAGACAATCAGCCCCAGCATTTT